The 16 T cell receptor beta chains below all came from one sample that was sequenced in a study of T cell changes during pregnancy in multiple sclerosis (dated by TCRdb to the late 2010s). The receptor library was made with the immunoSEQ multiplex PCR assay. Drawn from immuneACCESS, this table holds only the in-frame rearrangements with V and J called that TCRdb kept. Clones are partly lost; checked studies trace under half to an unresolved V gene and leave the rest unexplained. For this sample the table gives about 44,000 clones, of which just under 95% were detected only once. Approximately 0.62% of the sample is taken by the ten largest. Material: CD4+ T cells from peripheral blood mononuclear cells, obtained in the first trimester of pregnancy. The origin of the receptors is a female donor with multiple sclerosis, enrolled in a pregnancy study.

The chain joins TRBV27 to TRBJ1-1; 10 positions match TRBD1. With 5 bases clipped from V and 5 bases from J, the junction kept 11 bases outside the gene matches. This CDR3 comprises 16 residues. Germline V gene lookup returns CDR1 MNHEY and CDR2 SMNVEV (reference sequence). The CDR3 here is CASSPGTGVLTTEAFF. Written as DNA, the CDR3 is TGTGCCAGCAGTCCCGGGACAGGGGTGTTAACAACTGAAGCTTTCTTT.

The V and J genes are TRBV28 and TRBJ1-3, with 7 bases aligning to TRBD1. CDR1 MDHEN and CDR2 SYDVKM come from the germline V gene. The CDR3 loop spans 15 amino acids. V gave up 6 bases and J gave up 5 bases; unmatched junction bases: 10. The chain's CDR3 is CASSSLGQIRNTIYF. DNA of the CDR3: TGTGCCAGCAGCTCTCTGGGACAGATACGAAACACCATATATTTT.

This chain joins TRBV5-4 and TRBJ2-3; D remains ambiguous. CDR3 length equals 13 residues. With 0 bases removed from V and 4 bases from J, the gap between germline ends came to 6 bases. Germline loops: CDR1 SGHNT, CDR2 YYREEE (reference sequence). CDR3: CASSLDIPDTQYF. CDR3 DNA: TGTGCCAGCAGCTTGGACATCCCAGATACGCAGTATTTT.

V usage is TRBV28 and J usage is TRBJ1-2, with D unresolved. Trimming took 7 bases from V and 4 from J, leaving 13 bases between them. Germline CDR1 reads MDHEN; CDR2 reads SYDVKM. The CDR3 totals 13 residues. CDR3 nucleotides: TGTGCCAGCACTGGAGTGGTTGGCTATGGCTACACCTTC. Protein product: CASTGVVGYGYTF.

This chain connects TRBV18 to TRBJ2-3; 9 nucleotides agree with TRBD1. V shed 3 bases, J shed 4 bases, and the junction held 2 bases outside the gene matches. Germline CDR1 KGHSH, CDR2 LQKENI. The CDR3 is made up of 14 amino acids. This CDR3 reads CASSPTGGADTQYF. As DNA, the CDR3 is TGTGCCAGCTCACCGACAGGGGGAGCAGATACGCAGTATTTT.

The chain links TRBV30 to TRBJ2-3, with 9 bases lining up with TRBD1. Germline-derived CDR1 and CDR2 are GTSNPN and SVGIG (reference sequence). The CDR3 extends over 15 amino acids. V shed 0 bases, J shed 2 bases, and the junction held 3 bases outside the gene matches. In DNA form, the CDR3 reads TGTGCCTGGAGTGTAAGGACAGGGGCCACAGATACGCAGTATTTT. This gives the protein CAWSVRTGATDTQYF.

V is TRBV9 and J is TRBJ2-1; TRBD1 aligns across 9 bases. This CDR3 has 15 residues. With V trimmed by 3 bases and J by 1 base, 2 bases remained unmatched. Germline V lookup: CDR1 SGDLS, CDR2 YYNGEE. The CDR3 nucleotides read TGTGCCAGCAGCGAGGGACAGGGTTCCTACAATGAGCAGTTCTTC. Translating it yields CASSEGQGSYNEQFF.

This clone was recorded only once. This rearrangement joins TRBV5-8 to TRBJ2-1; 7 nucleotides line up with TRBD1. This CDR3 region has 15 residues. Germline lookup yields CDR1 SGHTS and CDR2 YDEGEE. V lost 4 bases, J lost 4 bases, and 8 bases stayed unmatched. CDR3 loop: CASSPQDRQYNEQFF. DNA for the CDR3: TGTGCCAGCAGCCCACAGGACAGGCAGTACAATGAGCAGTTCTTC.

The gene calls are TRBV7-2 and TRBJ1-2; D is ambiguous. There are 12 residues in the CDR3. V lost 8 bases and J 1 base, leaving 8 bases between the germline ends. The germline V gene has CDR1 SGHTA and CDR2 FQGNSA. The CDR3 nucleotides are TGTGCCAGCGAGCGATTTAACTATGGCTACACCTTC. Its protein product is CASERFNYGYTF.

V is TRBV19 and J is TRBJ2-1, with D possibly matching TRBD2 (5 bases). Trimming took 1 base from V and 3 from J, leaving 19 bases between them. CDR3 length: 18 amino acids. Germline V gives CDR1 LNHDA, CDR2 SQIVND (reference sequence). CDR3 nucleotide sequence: TGTGCCAGTAGTATAGCTCCTTCGATATCGAGCGGCTACAATGAGCAGTTCTTC. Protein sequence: CASSIAPSISSGYNEQFF.

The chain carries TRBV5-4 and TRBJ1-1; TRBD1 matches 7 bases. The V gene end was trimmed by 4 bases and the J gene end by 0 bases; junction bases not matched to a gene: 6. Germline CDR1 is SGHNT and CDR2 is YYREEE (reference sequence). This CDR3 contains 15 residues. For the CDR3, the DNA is TGTGCCAGCAGCGGCGACAGGGTTCTGAACACTGAAGCTTTCTTT. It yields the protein CASSGDRVLNTEAFF.

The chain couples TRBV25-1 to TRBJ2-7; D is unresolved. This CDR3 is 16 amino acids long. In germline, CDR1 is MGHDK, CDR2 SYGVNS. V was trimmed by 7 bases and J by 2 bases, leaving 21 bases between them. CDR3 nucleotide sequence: TGTGCCAGCACCCAAGGCGGTGGCCGAAGAACCTACGAGCAGTACTTC. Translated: CASTQGGGRRTYEQYF.

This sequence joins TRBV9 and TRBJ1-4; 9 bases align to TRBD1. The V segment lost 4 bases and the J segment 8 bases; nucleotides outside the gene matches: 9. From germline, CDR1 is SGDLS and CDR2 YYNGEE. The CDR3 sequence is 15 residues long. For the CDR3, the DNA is TGTGCCAGCAGCCCAACCGGGACAGGGAGGGAAAAACTGTTTTTT. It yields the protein CASSPTGTGREKLFF. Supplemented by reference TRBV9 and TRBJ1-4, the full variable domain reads DSGVTQTPKHLITATGQRVTLRCSPRSGDLSVYWYQQSLDQGLQFLIQYYNGEERAKGNILERFSAQQFPDLHSELNLSSLELGDSALYFCASSPTGTGREKLFFGSGTQLSVL.

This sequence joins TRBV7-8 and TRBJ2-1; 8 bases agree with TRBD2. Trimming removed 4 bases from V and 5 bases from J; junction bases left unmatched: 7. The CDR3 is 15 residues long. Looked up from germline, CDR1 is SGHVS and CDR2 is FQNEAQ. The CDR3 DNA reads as TGTGCCAGCAGCTCCAGACTAGCGTACCACAATGAGCAGTTCTTC. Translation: CASSSRLAYHNEQFF.

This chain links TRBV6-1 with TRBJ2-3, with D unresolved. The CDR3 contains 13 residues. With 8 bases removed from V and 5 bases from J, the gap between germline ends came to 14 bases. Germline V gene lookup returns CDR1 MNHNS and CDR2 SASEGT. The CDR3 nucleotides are TGTGCCAGCGGCGGCACCCTGGTAGATACGCAGTATTTT. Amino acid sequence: CASGGTLVDTQYF.

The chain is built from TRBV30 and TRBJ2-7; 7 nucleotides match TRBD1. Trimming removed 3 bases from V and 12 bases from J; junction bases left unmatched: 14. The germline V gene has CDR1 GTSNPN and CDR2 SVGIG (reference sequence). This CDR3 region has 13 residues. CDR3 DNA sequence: TGTGCCTGGAGCCGCCAAACGACAGGGATGGGGTACTTC. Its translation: CAWSRQTTGMGYF.